This T cell receptor (beta chain) was recorded in a study of PD-1 blockade in classical Hodgkin lymphoma. The CDR3 covers 14 residues. Trimming removed 0 bases from V and 2 bases from J; junction bases left unmatched: 2. The germline V gene has CDR1 SGHKS and CDR2 YYEKEE (reference sequence). The time point was: newly diagnosed, previously untreated cHL patient sample. Only in-frame clones appear in the TCRdb table, and some are missing; sequencing was by immunoSEQ multiplex PCR. Of 45,000 or so clones listed, approximately 91% are singletons. The material sequenced was peripheral blood mononuclear cells (PBMCs). This sequence joins TRBV5-5 and TRBJ2-7; 7 positions match TRBD1. The sequence was obtained from a human donor with classical Hodgkin lymphoma. DNA of the CDR3: TGTGCCAGCAGCTTGGGTACAGGGGCCTACGAGCAGTACGTC. Translation gives CASSLGTGAYEQYV.